This T cell receptor (beta chain) was profiled in a study of T cells in Graves' hyperthyroidism and ophthalmopathy. This clonotype showed up many times. The germline V gene encodes CDR1 LGHDT and CDR2 YNNKEL (reference sequence). V was pared by 4 bases and J by 3 bases, with 9 bases between. There are 13 residues in the CDR3. TCR beta CDR3 regions were amplified from RNA. Using the HTBI primer set, a first-round RT-PCR was run on the TCR CDR3. One entry per CDR3 protein, called by TCRdb with MiXCR from the multiplex PCR reads. The sample has approximately 640,000 distinct CDR3 sequences; around 15% are singletons.

Sequenced sample: blood. The chain is built from TRBV3-1 and TRBJ1-2, with D possibly TRBD1 on 5 matching bases. This TCR was sampled from a man over 45 with Graves' hyperthyroidism. The CDR3 DNA follows: TGTGCCAGCAGCCCGGCGGGGGACTATGGCTACACCTTC. This codes for CASSPAGDYGYTF.